This T cell receptor beta chain was captured in a study of blood T cell repertoires in COVID-19. As originally analysed: Quantification of nucleated cells was approximated via reference gene primer amplification. TCRdb keeps only in-frame clones here, not all; method: immunoSEQ multiplex PCR. The V and J calls and the clone size are those of that table, but D and trimming were determined from the DNA. The profile shows approximately 120,000 clones, 80% to 90% of them singletons. This TCR derives from a human donor in a cohort sampled during active COVID-19. The sequenced sample consisted of peripheral blood.

CDR3 region: CASSTTGLAGDVATDTQYF. CDR3 nucleotide sequence: TGTGCCAGTAGTACCACGGGACTAGCGGGAGATGTGGCGACAGATACGCAGTATTTT. The rearrangement uses TRBV19 and TRBJ2-3, with 14 bases fitting TRBD2. J lost 3 bases, V lost 4 bases, and 12 bases had no gene match. The CDR3 loop spans 19 amino acids. Germline-derived CDR1 and CDR2 are LNHDA and SQIVND (reference sequence).